The rows below give T cell receptor beta chains drawn from one sample of a study of siplizumab effects on memory and regulatory T cells. TCRdb keeps only in-frame clones here, not all; method: immunoSEQ multiplex PCR. The sample has tens of thousands of clones; 94% are singletons. Source material: non-Treg CD4+ T cells sorted from blood. These receptors all stem from a human donor in good health. The CDR3 runs from the conserved cysteine through the conserved F or W. A D gene is named only where the DNA matches it firmly. Clone size, where shown, is once, few, many, or a class for clones that have expanded.

abundance	v_gene	j_gene	d_gene	CDR3nt	CDR3aa
NA	TRBV4-1	TRBJ1-1	NA	TGCGCCAGCAGCCAAGTTGGACTCTCAGCAGCTTTCTTT	CASSQVGLSAAFF
NA	TRBV4-1	TRBJ2-5	NA	TGCGCCAGCAGCCAAGTGGGGGGTGATCGCGAGACCCAGTACTTC	CASSQVGGDRETQYF
NA	TRBV10-3	TRBJ2-3	NA	TGTGCCATCAGTGACAAGGATACGCAGTATTTT	CAISDKDTQYF
NA	TRBV4-2	TRBJ1-6	NA	TGTGCCAGCAGCCAAGAGGGGGGTAGGAATTCACCCCTCCACTTT	CASSQEGGRNSPLHF
NA	TRBV15	TRBJ2-2	NA	TGTGCCACCAGCAGCCCCAGTAACACCGGGGAGCTGTTTTTT	CATSSPSNTGELFF
NA	TRBV9	TRBJ1-3	NA	TGTGCCAGCAGCCCCCGACAGAGCTCTGGAAACACCATATATTTT	CASSPRQSSGNTIYF
NA	TRBV9	TRBJ1-1	NA	TGTGCCAGCAGCGTAGCCGGCATGAACACTGAAGCTTTCTTT	CASSVAGMNTEAFF
NA	TRBV28	TRBJ2-7	NA	TGTGCCAGCACCACCCCCATAGAGCGCTACGAGCAGTACTTC	CASTTPIERYEQYF
NA	TRBV6-1	TRBJ2-2	TRBD1	TGTGCCAGCAGGACAGGGGGTGCCGGGGAGCTGTTTTTT	CASRTGGAGELFF
once	TRBV7-2	TRBJ2-5	TRBD2	TGTGCCAGCAGCATTAGCGGGAGTCGGGGCGAGACCCAGTACTTC	CASSISGSRGETQYF
NA	TRBV29-1	TRBJ1-1	NA	TGCAGCGTTGTGATCACTGAAGCTTTCTTT	CSVVITEAFF
NA	TRBV5-1	TRBJ2-3	NA	TGCGCCAGCAGCTTCCGAGGGACGGTCGGAGATACGCAGTATTTT	CASSFRGTVGDTQYF
once	TRBV6-1	TRBJ1-4	TRBD1	TGTGCCAGCAGCTTGGACAGGGGGCGTGAAAAACTGTTTTTT	CASSLDRGREKLFF
NA	TRBV27	TRBJ2-1	TRBD1	TGTGCCAGCAGTTTACTCGTTCCCACAGGGACAGGGGGCAGGAATGAGCAGTTCTTC	CASSLLVPTGTGGRNEQFF
NA	TRBV5-1	TRBJ2-3	NA	TGCGCCAGCAGCTTGGGCAGACAGGGCACAGATACGCAGTATTTT	CASSLGRQGTDTQYF
NA	TRBV20-1	TRBJ1-1	NA	TGCAGAGGTGAGGGGAACACTGAAGCTTTCTTT	CRGEGNTEAFF
NA	TRBV27	TRBJ2-3	TRBD2	TGTGCCAGCAGTTTACTATTGAAGGGACTAGCGAGATACACAGATACGCAGTATTTT	CASSLLLKGLARYTDTQYF
NA	TRBV4-3	TRBJ2-3	TRBD2	TGCGCCAGCAGCCTCGGGACTAGCAGATTCACAGATACGCAGTATTTT	CASSLGTSRFTDTQYF
NA	TRBV6-6	TRBJ2-7	NA	TGTGCCAGCCAATACTGGGCAGGGGAAGACGAGCAGTACTTC	CASQYWAGEDEQYF
NA	TRBV6-1	TRBJ2-5	NA	TGTGCCAGCAGCGCCGGACGCAGCCAAGAGACCCAGTACTTC	CASSAGRSQETQYF
NA	TRBV7-2	TRBJ2-1	TRBD2	TGTGCCAGCAGCTTATCGGCGGGGGGCGAATACAATGAGCAGTTCTTC	CASSLSAGGEYNEQFF
once	TRBV5-6	TRBJ2-1	NA	TGTGCCAGCAGCTTCAGATCTTACTACAATGAGCAGTTCTTC	CASSFRSYYNEQFF
NA	TRBV30	TRBJ2-3	TRBD2	TGTGCCATGGGACTAGCGGGGGGGCATAACACAGATACGCAGTATTTT	CAMGLAGGHNTDTQYF
NA	TRBV25-1	TRBJ1-5	NA	TGTGCCAGCAGTTCACAGGGAAGCAATCAGCCCCAGCATTTT	CASSSQGSNQPQHF
NA	TRBV20-1	TRBJ1-1	NA	TGCAGTGCTAGAGCGGTGTTGGAAGCTTTCTTT	CSARAVLEAFF
NA	TRBV5-4	TRBJ2-5	NA	TGTGCCAGCAGCCAAGACAGTGATCAAGAGACCCAGTACTTC	CASSQDSDQETQYF
NA	TRBV5-1	TRBJ2-7	NA	TGCGCCAGCAGCTTGGAGGCAGGCTACGAGCAGTACTTC	CASSLEAGYEQYF
NA	TRBV6-6	TRBJ2-3	NA	TGTGCCAGCAGTTACCCGTTGGATACGCAGTATTTT	CASSYPLDTQYF
NA	TRBV19	TRBJ2-1	TRBD2	TGTGCCAGTAGTATAAGCGGGAGCTCCTACAATGAGCAGTTCTTC	CASSISGSSYNEQFF
NA	TRBV5-4	TRBJ1-5	TRBD1	TGTGCCAGCAGCTTGAAAGTTATTTCCGGACAGGGGGCGATTCAGCCCCAGCATTTT	CASSLKVISGQGAIQPQHF
once	TRBV4-1	TRBJ1-3	NA	TGCGCCAGCAGCCAAGTAGGTCAGGGTGGAAACACCATATATTTT	CASSQVGQGGNTIYF
NA	TRBV4-1	TRBJ1-3	TRBD1	TGCGCCAGCAGCCAACCCAGGGACAGCTCTGGAAACACCATATATTTT	CASSQPRDSSGNTIYF
NA	TRBV18	TRBJ1-1	NA	TGTGCCAGCTCACCTTCACAGCGGCCGACTGAAGCTTTCTTT	CASSPSQRPTEAFF
NA	TRBV9	TRBJ2-3	TRBD2	TGTGCCAGCAGCGTAGTCCCCACTAGCGGGAGGGGGGATACGCAGTATTTT	CASSVVPTSGRGDTQYF
NA	TRBV6-5	TRBJ1-1	NA	TGTGCCAGCACCCCCCCGGGGAACACTGAAGCTTTCTTT	CASTPPGNTEAFF
NA	TRBV6-1	TRBJ1-1	TRBD1	TGTGCCAGCACAGGGGGCTACACTGAAGCTTTCTTT	CASTGGYTEAFF
NA	TRBV11-2	TRBJ1-2	NA	TGTGCCAGCAGCATCATGACAGCCAACTATGGCTACACCTTC	CASSIMTANYGYTF
NA	TRBV6-5	TRBJ1-2	TRBD1	TGTGCCAGCCAGGGGGCAAACTATGGCTACACCTTC	CASQGANYGYTF
NA	TRBV5-4	TRBJ2-1	NA	TGTGCCAGCAGCTTGGTGGGGGTCGGCAATGAGCAGTTCTTC	CASSLVGVGNEQFF